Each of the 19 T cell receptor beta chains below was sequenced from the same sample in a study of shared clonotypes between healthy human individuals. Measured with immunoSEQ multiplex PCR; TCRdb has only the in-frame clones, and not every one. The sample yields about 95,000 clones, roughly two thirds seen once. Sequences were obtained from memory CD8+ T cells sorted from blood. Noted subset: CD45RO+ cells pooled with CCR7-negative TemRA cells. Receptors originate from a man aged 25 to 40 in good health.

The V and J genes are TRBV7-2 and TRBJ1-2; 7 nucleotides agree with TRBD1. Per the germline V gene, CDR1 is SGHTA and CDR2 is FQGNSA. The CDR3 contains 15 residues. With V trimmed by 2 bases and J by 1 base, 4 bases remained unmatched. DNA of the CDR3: TGTGCCAGCAGCTTAACCGGGACAGATAACTATGGCTACACCTTC. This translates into CASSLTGTDNYGYTF.

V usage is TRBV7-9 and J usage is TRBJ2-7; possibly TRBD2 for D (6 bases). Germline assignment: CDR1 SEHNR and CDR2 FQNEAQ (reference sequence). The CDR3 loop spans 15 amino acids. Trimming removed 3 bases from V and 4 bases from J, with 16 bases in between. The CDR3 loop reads CASSFGGGAVYEQYF. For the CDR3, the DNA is TGTGCCAGCAGCTTCGGTGGCGGGGCTGTATACGAGCAGTACTTC.

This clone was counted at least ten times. The CDR3 sequence: CASLYPPTSGTLNEQFF. In DNA form, the CDR3 reads TGTGCCAGCCTTTACCCGCCCACTAGCGGGACGTTAAATGAGCAGTTCTTC. V is TRBV27 and J is TRBJ2-1, with 10 bases lining up with TRBD2. CDR1 and CDR2 from the germline V gene are MNHEY and SMNVEV (reference sequence). The V segment lost 8 bases and the J segment 7 bases; nucleotides outside the gene matches: 17. The CDR3 sequence is 17 residues long.

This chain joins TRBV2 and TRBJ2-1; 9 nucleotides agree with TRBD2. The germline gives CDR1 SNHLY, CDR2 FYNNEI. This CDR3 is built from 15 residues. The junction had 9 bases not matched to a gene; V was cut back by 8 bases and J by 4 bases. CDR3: CASFSTSGVYNEQFF. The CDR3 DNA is TGTGCCAGCTTCTCGACTAGCGGAGTTTACAATGAGCAGTTCTTC.

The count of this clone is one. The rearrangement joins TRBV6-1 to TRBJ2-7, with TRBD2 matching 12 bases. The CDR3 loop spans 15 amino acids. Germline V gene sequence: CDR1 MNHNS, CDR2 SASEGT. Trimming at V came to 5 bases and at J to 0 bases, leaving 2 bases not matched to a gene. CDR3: CASSPTSGSSYEQYF. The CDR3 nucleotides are TGTGCCAGCAGTCCGACTAGCGGGAGCTCCTACGAGCAGTACTTC.

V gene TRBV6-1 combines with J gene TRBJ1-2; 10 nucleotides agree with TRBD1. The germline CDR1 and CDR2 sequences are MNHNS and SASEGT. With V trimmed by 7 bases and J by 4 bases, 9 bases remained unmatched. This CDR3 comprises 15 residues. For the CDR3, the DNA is TGTGCCAGCACAGTACGGACAGGGGGTTTCTATGGCTACACCTTC. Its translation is CASTVRTGGFYGYTF.

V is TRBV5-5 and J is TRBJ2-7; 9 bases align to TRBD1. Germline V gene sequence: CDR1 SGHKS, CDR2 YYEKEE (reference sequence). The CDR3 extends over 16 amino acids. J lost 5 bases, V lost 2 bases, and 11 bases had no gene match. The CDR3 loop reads CASSFWGPGQGDEQYF. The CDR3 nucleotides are TGTGCCAGCAGCTTTTGGGGGCCGGGACAGGGTGACGAGCAGTACTTC. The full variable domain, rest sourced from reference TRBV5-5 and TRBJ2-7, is DAGVTQSPTHLIKTRGQQVTLRCSPISGHKSVSWYQQVLGQGPQFIFQYYEKEERGRGNFPDRFSARQFPNYSSELNVNALLLGDSALYLCASSFWGPGQGDEQYFGPGTRLTVT.

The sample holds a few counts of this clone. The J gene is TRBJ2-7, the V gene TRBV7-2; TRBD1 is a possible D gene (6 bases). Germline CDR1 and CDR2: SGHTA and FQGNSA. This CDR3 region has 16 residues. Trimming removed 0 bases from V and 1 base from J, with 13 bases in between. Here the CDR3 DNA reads TGTGCCAGCAGCTTAGCCGAGGGGGTGGGTTCCTACGAGCAGTACTTC. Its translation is CASSLAEGVGSYEQYF.

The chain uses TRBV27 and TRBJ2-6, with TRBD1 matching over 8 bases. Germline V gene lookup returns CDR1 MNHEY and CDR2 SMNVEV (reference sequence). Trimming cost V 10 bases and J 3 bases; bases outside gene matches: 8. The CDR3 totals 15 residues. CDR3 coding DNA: TGTGCCACGTCCCGGGACAGGTTTGGGGCCAACGTCCTGACTTTC. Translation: CATSRDRFGANVLTF.

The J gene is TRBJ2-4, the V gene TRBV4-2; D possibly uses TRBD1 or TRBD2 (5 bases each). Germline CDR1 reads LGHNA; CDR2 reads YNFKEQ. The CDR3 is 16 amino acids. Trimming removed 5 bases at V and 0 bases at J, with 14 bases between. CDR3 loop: CASSEQGGLAKNIQYF. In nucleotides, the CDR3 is TGTGCCAGCAGCGAGCAGGGTGGACTAGCCAAAAACATTCAGTACTTC.

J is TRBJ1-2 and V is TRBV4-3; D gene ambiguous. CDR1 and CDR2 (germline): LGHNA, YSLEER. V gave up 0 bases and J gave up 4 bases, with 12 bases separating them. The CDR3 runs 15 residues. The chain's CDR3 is CASSQDLGISYGYTF. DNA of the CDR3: TGCGCCAGCAGCCAAGATTTGGGCATATCCTATGGCTACACCTTC.

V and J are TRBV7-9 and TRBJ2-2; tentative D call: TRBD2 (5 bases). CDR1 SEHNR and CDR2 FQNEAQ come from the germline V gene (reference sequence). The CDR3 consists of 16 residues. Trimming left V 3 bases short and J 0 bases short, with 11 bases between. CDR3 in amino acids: CASSLRAESNTGELFF. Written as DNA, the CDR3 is TGTGCCAGCAGCTTGCGAGCGGAGTCGAACACCGGGGAGCTGTTTTTT.

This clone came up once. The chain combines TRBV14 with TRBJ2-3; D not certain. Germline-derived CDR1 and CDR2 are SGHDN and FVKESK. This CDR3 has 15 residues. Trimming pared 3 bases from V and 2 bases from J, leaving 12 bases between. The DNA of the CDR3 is TGTGCCAGCAGCCAGGAATTGGTGGCCACAGATACGCAGTATTTT. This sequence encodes CASSQELVATDTQYF.

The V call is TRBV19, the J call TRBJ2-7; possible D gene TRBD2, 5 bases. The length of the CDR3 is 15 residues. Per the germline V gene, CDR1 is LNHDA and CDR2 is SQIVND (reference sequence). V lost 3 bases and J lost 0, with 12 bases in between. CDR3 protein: CASSIRTGNSYEQYF. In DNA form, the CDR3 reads TGTGCCAGTAGTATCCGGACTGGGAACTCCTACGAGCAGTACTTC. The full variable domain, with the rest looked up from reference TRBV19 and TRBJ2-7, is DGGITQSPKYLFRKEGQNVTLSCEQNLNHDAMYWYRQDPGQGLRLIYYSQIVNDFQKGDIAEGYSVSREKKESFPLTVTSAQKNPTAFYLCASSIRTGNSYEQYFGPGTRLTVT.

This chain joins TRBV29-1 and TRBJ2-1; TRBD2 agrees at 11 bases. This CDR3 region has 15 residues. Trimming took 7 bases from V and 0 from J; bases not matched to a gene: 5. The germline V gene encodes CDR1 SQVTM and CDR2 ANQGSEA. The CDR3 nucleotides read TGCAGCGGACTAGCGGGGCTGAGCTCCTACAATGAGCAGTTCTTC. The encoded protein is CSGLAGLSSYNEQFF.

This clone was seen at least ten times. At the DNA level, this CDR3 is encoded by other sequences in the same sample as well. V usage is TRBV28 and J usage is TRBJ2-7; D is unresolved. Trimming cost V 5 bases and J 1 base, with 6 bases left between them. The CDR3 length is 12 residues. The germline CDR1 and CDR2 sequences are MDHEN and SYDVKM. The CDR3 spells CASSLISYEQYF. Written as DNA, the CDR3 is TGTGCCAGCAGTCTGATATCCTACGAGCAGTACTTC.

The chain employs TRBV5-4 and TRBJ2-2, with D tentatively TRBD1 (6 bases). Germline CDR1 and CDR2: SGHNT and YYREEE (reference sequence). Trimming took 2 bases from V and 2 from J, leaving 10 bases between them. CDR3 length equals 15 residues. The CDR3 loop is CASSFGTTNTGELFF. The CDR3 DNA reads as TGTGCCAGCAGCTTTGGGACAACAAACACCGGGGAGCTGTTTTTT.

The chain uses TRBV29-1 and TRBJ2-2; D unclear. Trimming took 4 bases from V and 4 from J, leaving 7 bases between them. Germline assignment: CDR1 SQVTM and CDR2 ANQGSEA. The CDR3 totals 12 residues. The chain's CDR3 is CSVAHFTGELFF. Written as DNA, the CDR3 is TGCAGCGTTGCCCATTTCACCGGGGAGCTGTTTTTT.

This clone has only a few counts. The CDR3 DNA follows: TGTGCCAGCAGTGACTCTGAGACTAGCGGGAGTAGTGAGCAGTTCTTC. Its translation: CASSDSETSGSSEQFF. The J gene is TRBJ2-1, the V gene TRBV6-4, with 12 bases matching TRBD2. The CDR3 has 16 amino acids. Germline CDR1 and CDR2: MRHNA and SNTAGT. V was pared by 0 bases and J by 9 bases, with 6 bases of the junction left unmatched.